One and the same sample provided the 13 T cell receptor beta chains below, sequenced in a study of T-cell reconstitution after alpha-beta-depleted transplantation in children. Researchers prepared the TCRbeta library using unique molecular identifiers, the study reports. TCRdb recomputed calls from the PCR reads with MiXCR, one row per CDR3 protein. The sample shows 400,000 to 550,000 distinct CDR3 sequences, about 10% of them seen only once. This sample comprised PBMCs, obtained before TCRalphabeta/CD19-depleted stem cell transplant. These receptors were taken from a child younger than 10 with inherited bone marrow failure, due to receive a stem cell transplant.

This clonotype was recorded at least ten times. The J gene is TRBJ2-4, the V gene TRBV15, with TRBD2 matching 7 bases. V dropped 3 bases and J dropped 6; count of bases not matched to a gene: 8. This CDR3 has 15 residues. The germline V gene encodes CDR1 LNHNV and CDR2 YYDKDF (reference sequence). This CDR3 reads CATSRTAGVGNIQYF. CDR3 DNA: TGTGCCACCAGCAGGACGGCGGGAGTTGGAAACATTCAGTACTTC.

In the case of this clonotype: Since a much larger clone is just one base distant, this may be a read error. The chain uses TRBV7-2 and TRBJ2-7; maybe TRBD2 (5 bases). The CDR3 contains 14 residues. Germline CDR1 and CDR2: SGHTA and FQGNSA. V dropped 2 bases and J dropped 2 bases, with 10 bases sitting between them. The CDR3 here is CASSLSVGAYEQYF. The DNA of the CDR3 is TGTGCCAGCAGCTTATCTGTGGGAGCCTACGAGCAGTACTTC.

With respect to this clonotype: Just one base apart from a much larger clone, this may be a read error. The rearrangement links TRBV27 to TRBJ1-1, with D maybe TRBD1 (5 bases). The ends were cut back, 5 bases at V and 10 bases at J, with 17 bases in the middle. The CDR3 runs 13 residues. Germline V gene data show CDR1 as MNHEY and CDR2 as SMNVEV (reference sequence). CDR3 loop: CASSMVRGVAAFF. The CDR3, as DNA: TGTGCCAGCAGTATGGTGCGGGGGGTTGCAGCTTTCTTT.

The V call is TRBV20-1, the J call TRBJ2-3; 8 bases match TRBD2. Looked up from germline, CDR1 is DFQATT and CDR2 is SNEGSKA (reference sequence). Trimming cost V 6 bases and J 4 bases; bases outside gene matches: 21. The length of the CDR3 is 18 residues. CDR3 in DNA: TGCAGTGCAAAGCCCCTCTGGGCGCTACTAGCGGCGGCAGATACGCAGTATTTT. Protein sequence: CSAKPLWALLAAADTQYF.

This clonotype was observed many times. V gene TRBV20-1 combines with J gene TRBJ2-1, with 8 positions matching TRBD2. The J segment lost 0 bases and the V segment lost 6 bases, leaving 4 bases of the junction unmatched. CDR1 and CDR2 (germline): DFQATT, SNEGSKA (reference sequence). The CDR3 has 14 amino acids. CDR3 loop: CSALSGTSYNEQFF. The CDR3 coding sequence is TGCAGTGCCCTTAGCGGGACCTCCTACAATGAGCAGTTCTTC.

The V call is TRBV3-1, the J call TRBJ2-2, with TRBD2 identical over 8 bases. CDR1 is LGHDT, CDR2 YNNKEL, per germline (reference sequence). The CDR3 contains 15 residues. The junction had 3 bases not matched to a gene; V was cut back by 0 bases and J by 6 bases. The CDR3 DNA reads TGTGCCAGCAGCCAAGAGGGACTAGAGGCCGGGGAGCTGTTTTTT. Amino acid sequence: CASSQEGLEAGELFF.

As regards this clonotype: Given a much more abundant clone one base away, this may be a read error. The V call is TRBV4-1, the J call TRBJ2-2; D is perhaps TRBD1 or TRBD2 (5 bases each). The V end was cut by 4 bases, the J end by 4 bases, with 16 bases between. Germline lookup yields CDR1 MGHRA and CDR2 YSYEKL. The CDR3 is 16 residues long. CDR3 DNA sequence: TGCGCCAGCAGCCCCAGAACTAGGGGTACCACCGGGGAGCTGTTTTTT. Translated, it gives CASSPRTRGTTGELFF.

This clonotype was seen ten or more times. The J gene is TRBJ2-1, the V gene TRBV11-2, with 8 bases aligning to TRBD1. The junction had 9 bases not matched to a gene; V was cut back by 6 bases and J by 2 bases. Germline-derived CDR1 and CDR2 are SGHAT and FQNNGV. The CDR3 consists of 16 residues. The CDR3 region has the DNA TGTGCCAGCAGACAAGCTCCGGGACAGGCCTACAATGAGCAGTTCTTC. Protein: CASRQAPGQAYNEQFF. Using reference TRBV11-2 and TRBJ2-1 for the parts outside the CDR3, the full variable domain is EAGVAQSPRYKIIEKRQSVAFWCNPISGHATLYWYQQILGQGPKLLIQFQNNGVVDDSQLPKDRFSAERLKGVDSTLKIQPAKLEDSAVYLCASRQAPGQAYNEQFFGPGTRLTVL.

Ten or more counts support this clonotype. The rearrangement joins TRBV9 to TRBJ2-1; D gene unclear. Germline CDR1 SGDLS, CDR2 YYNGEE. This CDR3 region has 13 residues. V was trimmed by 1 base and J by 6 bases, leaving 8 bases between them. The CDR3 is CASSVNNANEQFF. The CDR3 DNA reads as TGTGCCAGCAGCGTAAATAACGCCAATGAGCAGTTCTTC.

The chain has TRBV5-1 and TRBJ2-2; D remains unclear. The CDR3 covers 13 residues. Germline assignment: CDR1 SGHRS and CDR2 YFSETQ. The V gene lost 3 bases and the J gene lost 4 bases, with 7 bases spanning the gap. CDR3 coding DNA: TGCGCCAGCAGCTGGTTCGGCACCGGGGAGCTGTTTTTT. Its protein product is CASSWFGTGELFF.

This clonotype was observed a handful of times. The V gene is TRBV7-8, the J gene TRBJ2-3; TRBD2 matches 7 bases. The CDR3 consists of 15 residues. Germline assignment: CDR1 SGHVS and CDR2 FQNEAQ. With 1 base clipped from V and 5 bases from J, the junction kept 6 bases outside the gene matches. The CDR3 DNA is TGTGCCAGCAGCTTAGAGGGTTTAGCGGGAGATACGCAGTATTTT. Encoded protein: CASSLEGLAGDTQYF.

The chain carries TRBV7-2 and TRBJ2-7; possible D gene TRBD2, 5 bases. CDR1 and CDR2 from the germline V gene are SGHTA and FQGNSA. The CDR3 consists of 14 residues. The V end was cut by 1 base, the J end by 3 bases, with 10 bases between. The CDR3 sequence: CASSLDFRDYEQYF. CDR3 sequence (DNA): TGTGCCAGCAGCTTAGACTTTCGGGACTACGAGCAGTACTTC.

This clonotype was seen many times. The chain couples TRBV6-1 to TRBJ1-5; D is unresolved. This CDR3 is 15 amino acids long. Germline CDR1 and CDR2: MNHNS and SASEGT. V lost 2 bases and J lost 7, with 15 bases in between. As DNA, the CDR3 is TGTGCCAGCAGTGAATCTTCTCTCAGCTGGCAGCCCCAGCATTTT. Amino acid sequence: CASSESSLSWQPQHF.